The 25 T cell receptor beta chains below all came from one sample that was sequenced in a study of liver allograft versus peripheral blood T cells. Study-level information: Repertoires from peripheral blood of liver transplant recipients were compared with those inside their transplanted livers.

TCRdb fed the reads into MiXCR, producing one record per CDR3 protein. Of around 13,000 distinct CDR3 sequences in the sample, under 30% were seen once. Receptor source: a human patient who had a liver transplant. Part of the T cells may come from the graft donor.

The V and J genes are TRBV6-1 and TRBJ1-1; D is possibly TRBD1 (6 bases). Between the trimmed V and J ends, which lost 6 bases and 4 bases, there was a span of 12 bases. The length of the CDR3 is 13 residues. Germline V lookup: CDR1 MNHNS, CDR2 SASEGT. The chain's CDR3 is CASSRGQGTEAFF. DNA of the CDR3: TGTGCCAGCAGCCGGGGGCAGGGCACTGAAGCTTTCTTT.

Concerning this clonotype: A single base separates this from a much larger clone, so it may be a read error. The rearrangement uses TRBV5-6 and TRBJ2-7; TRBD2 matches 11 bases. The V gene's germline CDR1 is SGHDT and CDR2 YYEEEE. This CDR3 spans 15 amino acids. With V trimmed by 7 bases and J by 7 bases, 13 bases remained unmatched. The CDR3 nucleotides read TGTGCCAGCGAAGAAAGTAGCGGGAGGGGTAGGGAGCAGTACTTC. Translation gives CASEESSGRGREQYF.

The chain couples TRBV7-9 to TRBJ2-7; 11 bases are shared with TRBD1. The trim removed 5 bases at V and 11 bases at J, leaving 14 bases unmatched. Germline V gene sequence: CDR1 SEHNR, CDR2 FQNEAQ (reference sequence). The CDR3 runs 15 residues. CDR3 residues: CASSLEPGQGDAEYF. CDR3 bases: TGTGCCAGCAGCCTAGAACCGGGACAGGGGGACGCGGAGTACTTC.

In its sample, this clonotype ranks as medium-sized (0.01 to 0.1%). CDR3 loop: CASSRDTTEAFF. Written as DNA, the CDR3 is TGTGCCAGCAGCCGGGACACTACTGAAGCTTTCTTT. The V call is TRBV5-6, the J call TRBJ1-1; the D gene is possibly TRBD1 (6 bases). The germline V and J ends were trimmed by 4 bases and 5 bases, with 9 bases remaining between them. Looked up from germline, CDR1 is SGHDT and CDR2 is YYEEEE. The CDR3 sequence is 12 residues long.

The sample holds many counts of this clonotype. In DNA, the CDR3 is TGTGCTACGGGCGGCGGGGCCTACGAGCAGTACTTC. It encodes CATGGGAYEQYF. J is TRBJ2-7 and V is TRBV19, with D possibly being TRBD2 (6 bases). Germline V gene data show CDR1 as LNHDA and CDR2 as SQIVND (reference sequence). CDR3 length: 12 residues.

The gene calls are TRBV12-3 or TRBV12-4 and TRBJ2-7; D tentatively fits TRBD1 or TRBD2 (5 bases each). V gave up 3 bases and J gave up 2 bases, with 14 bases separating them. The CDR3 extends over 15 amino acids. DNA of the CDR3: TGTGCCAGCAGTTTGAGGGGAAGGGGCACCTACGAGCAGTACTTC. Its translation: CASSLRGRGTYEQYF.

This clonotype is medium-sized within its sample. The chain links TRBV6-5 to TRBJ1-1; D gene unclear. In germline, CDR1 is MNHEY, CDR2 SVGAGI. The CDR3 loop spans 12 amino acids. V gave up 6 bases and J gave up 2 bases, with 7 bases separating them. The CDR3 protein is CASSTTNTEAFF. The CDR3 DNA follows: TGTGCCAGCAGCACGACCAACACTGAAGCTTTCTTT.

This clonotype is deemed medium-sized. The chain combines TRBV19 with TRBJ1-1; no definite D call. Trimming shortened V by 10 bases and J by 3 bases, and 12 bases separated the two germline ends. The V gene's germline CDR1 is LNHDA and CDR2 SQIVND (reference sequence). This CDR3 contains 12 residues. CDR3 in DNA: TGTGCCACTGACAATCCATACACTGAAGCTTTCTTT. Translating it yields CATDNPYTEAFF.

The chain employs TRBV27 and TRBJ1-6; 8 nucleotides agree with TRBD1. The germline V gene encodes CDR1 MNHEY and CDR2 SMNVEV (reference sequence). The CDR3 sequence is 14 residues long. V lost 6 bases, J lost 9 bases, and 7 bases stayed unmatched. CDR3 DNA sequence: TGTGCCAGCAGCTTCGACAGGGGTAGTTCACCCCTCCACTTT. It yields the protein CASSFDRGSSPLHF.

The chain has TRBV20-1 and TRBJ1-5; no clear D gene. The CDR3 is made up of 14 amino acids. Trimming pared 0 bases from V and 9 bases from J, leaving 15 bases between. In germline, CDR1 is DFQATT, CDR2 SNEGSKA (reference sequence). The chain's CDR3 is CSARDRAGFGPQHF. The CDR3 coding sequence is TGCAGTGCTAGAGATAGGGCAGGCTTTGGGCCCCAGCATTTT.

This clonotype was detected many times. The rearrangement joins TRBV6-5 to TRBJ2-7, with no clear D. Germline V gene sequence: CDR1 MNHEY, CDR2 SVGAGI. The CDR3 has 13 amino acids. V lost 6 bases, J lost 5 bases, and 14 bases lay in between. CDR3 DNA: TGTGCCAGCAGGCGATTGGGTTCCCACGAGCAGTACTTC. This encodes CASRRLGSHEQYF.

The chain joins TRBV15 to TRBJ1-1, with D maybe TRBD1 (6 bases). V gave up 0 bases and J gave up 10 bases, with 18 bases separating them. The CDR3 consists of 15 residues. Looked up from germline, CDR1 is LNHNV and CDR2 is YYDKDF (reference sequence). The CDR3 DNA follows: TGTGCCACCAGCAGAGATAGGGAAGGAGGGGGAGGAGCTTTCTTT. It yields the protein CATSRDREGGGGAFF.

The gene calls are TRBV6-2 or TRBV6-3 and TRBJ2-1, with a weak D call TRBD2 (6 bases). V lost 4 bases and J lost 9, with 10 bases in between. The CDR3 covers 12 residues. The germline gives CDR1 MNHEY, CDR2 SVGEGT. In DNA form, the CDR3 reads TGTGCCAGCAGTTCTAGCGATATTGAGCAGTTCTTC. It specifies CASSSSDIEQFF.

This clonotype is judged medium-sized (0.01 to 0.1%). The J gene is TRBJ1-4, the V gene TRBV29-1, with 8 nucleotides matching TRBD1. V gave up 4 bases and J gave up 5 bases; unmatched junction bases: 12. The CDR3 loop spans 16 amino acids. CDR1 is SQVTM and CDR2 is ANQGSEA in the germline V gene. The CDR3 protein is CSVARTGRGGNEKLFF. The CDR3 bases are TGCAGCGTTGCCCGGACAGGGAGGGGTGGAAATGAAAAACTGTTTTTT.

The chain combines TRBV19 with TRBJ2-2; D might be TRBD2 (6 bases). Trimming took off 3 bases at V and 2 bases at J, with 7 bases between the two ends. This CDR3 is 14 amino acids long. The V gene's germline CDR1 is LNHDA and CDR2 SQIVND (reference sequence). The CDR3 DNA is TGTGCCAGTAGTATCGGGGGAAACACCGGGGAGCTGTTTTTT. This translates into CASSIGGNTGELFF. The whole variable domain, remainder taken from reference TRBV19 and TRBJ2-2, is DGGITQSPKYLFRKEGQNVTLSCEQNLNHDAMYWYRQDPGQGLRLIYYSQIVNDFQKGDIAEGYSVSREKKESFPLTVTSAQKNPTAFYLCASSIGGNTGELFFGEGSRLTVL.

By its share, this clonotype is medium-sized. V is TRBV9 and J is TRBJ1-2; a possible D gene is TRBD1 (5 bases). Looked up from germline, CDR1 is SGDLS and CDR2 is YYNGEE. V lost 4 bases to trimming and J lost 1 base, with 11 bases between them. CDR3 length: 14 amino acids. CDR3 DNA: TGTGCCAGCAGCAGGGACGGCCTTAACTATGGCTACACCTTC. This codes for CASSRDGLNYGYTF.

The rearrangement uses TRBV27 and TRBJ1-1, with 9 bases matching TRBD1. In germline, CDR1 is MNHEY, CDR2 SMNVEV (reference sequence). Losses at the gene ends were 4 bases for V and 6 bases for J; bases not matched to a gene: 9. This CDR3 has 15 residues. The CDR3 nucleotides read TGTGCCAGCAGTTCCTGGGGACAGGGTAACCCTGAAGCTTTCTTT. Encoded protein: CASSSWGQGNPEAFF.

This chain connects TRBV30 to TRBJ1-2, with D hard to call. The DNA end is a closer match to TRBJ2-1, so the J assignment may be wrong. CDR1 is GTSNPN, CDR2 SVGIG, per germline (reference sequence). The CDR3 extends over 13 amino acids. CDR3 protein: CAWSVGAILEQFF. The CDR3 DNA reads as TGTGCCTGGAGTGTAGGCGCCATTCTCGAGCAGTTCTTC.

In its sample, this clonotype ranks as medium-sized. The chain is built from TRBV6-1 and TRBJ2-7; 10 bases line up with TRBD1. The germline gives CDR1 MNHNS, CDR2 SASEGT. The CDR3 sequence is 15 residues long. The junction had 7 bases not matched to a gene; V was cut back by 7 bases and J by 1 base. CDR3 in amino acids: CASKLGTGASYEQYF. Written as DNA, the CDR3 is TGTGCCAGCAAGCTCGGGACAGGGGCTTCCTACGAGCAGTACTTC.

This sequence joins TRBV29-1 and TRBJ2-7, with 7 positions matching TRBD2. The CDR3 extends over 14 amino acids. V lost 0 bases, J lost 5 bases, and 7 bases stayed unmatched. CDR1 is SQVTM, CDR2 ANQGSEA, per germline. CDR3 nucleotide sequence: TGCAGCGTTGAAGATGGGGGGGAGTCCAACGAGCAGTACTTC. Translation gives CSVEDGGESNEQYF.

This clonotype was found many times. CDR3 nucleotide sequence: TGTGCCAGCAGCACCGCGGGAAGCGGGAGCTACAATGAGCAGTTCTTC. Its translation is CASSTAGSGSYNEQFF. V and J are TRBV28 and TRBJ2-1; TRBD2 agrees at 8 bases. The CDR3 loop spans 16 amino acids. Trimming removed 6 bases from V and 3 bases from J; junction bases left unmatched: 10. CDR1 MDHEN and CDR2 SYDVKM come from the germline V gene.

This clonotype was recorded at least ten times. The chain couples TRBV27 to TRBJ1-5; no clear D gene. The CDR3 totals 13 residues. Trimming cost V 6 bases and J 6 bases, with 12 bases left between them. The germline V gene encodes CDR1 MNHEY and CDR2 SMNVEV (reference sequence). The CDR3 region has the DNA TGTGCCAGCAGCCGGGCCTCTAGTCAGCCCCAGCATTTT. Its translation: CASSRASSQPQHF.

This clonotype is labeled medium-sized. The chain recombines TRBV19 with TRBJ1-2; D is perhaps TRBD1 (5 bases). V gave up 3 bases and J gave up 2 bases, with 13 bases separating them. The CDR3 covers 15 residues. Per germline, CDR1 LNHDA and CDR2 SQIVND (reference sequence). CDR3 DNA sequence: TGTGCCAGTAGTATGCCCGCGGGACTGAACTATGGCTACACCTTC. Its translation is CASSMPAGLNYGYTF.

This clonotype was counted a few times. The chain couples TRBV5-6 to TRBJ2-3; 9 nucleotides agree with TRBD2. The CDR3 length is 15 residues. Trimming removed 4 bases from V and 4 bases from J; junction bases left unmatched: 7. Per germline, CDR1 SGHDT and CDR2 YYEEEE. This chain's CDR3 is CASSPSGLAADTQYF. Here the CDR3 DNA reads TGTGCCAGCAGCCCCTCGGGACTAGCAGCAGATACGCAGTATTTT.

Here the CDR3 reads CAGDSWANEKLFF. The CDR3 DNA reads as TGTGCCGGAGACAGTTGGGCTAATGAAAAACTGTTTTTT. The chain has TRBV5-5 and TRBJ1-4, with a weak D call TRBD1 (5 bases). There are 13 residues in the CDR3. CDR1 is SGHKS, CDR2 YYEKEE, per germline (reference sequence). With 10 bases removed from V and 3 bases from J, the gap between germline ends came to 13 bases.